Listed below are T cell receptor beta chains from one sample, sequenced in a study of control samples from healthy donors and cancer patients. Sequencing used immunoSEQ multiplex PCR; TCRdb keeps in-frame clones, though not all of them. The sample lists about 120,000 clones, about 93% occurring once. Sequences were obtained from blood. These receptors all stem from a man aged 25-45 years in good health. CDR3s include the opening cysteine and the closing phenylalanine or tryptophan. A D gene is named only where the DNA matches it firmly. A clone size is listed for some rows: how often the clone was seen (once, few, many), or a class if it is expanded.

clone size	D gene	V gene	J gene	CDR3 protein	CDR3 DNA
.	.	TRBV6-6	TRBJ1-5	CASRTSGNRDQPQHF	TGTGCCAGCAGGACGAGCGGGAATCGGGATCAGCCCCAGCATTTT
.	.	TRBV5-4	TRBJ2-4	CASSLGGSVAKNIQYF	TGTGCCAGCAGCTTGGGTGGGTCTGTGGCCAAAAACATTCAGTACTTC
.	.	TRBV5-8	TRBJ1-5	CASSHDKNQPQHF	TGTGCCAGCAGCCACGACAAAAATCAGCCCCAGCATTTT
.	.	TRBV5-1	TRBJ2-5	CASSLAPLEAGETQYF	TGCGCCAGCAGCTTGGCCCCGCTGGAGGCCGGGGAGACCCAGTACTTC
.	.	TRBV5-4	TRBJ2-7	CASRATGSGEQYF	TGTGCCAGCAGGGCTACAGGGTCGGGAGAGCAGTACTTC
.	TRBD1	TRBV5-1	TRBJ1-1	CASSLGPKDRGTEAFF	TGCGCCAGCAGCTTGGGCCCAAAGGACAGGGGCACTGAAGCTTTCTTT
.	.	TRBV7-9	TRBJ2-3	CASSGVFGRVDTQYF	TGTGCCAGCAGCGGGGTATTTGGACGGGTCGATACGCAGTATTTT
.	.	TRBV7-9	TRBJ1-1	CASSSRAGGARAFF	TGTGCCAGCAGCTCTAGGGCGGGAGGAGCGAGAGCTTTCTTT
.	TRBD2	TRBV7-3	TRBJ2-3	CASSAIAGGLSDTQYF	TGTGCCAGCAGCGCGATAGCGGGGGGGCTTTCAGATACGCAGTATTTT
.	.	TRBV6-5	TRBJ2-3	CASSSPVVGADTQYF	TGTGCCAGCAGTTCACCGGTGGTCGGGGCAGATACGCAGTATTTT
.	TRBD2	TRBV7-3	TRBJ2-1	CASSWTSNNEQFF	TGTGCCAGCAGCTGGACTAGCAACAATGAGCAGTTCTTC
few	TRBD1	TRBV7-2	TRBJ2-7	CASSLRAGGLEQYF	TGTGCCAGCAGCTTACGCGCAGGGGGCCTCGAGCAGTACTTC
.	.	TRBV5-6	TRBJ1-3	CASSLGVSSGNTIYF	TGTGCCAGCAGCTTGGGCGTGAGCTCTGGAAACACCATATATTTT
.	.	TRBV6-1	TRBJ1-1	CASSEARGSVGTEAFF	TGTGCCAGCAGTGAAGCTAGGGGGTCGGTGGGCACTGAAGCTTTCTTT
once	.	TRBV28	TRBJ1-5	CASSSPGFGRNQPQHF	TGTGCCAGCAGTTCCCCCGGTTTTGGGCGCAATCAGCCCCAGCATTTT
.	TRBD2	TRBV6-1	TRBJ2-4	CASSEPAGGAVGIQYF	TGTGCCAGCAGTGAACCGGCGGGGGGGGCGGTCGGTATTCAGTACTTC
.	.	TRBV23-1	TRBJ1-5	CASSQSLAGRSNQPQHF	TGCGCCAGCAGTCAATCGTTGGCAGGGAGAAGCAATCAGCCCCAGCATTTT
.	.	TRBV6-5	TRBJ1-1	CASSSGLQGFEAFF	TGTGCCAGCAGTTCGGGCTTACAGGGTTTTGAAGCTTTCTTT
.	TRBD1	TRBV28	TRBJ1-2	CASNSEGRQGGRGYTF	TGTGCCAGCAACTCCGAAGGTCGACAGGGGGGAAGGGGCTACACCTTC
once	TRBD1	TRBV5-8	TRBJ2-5	CASSLTGGETQYF	TGTGCCAGCAGCTTGACAGGGGGGGAGACCCAGTACTTC
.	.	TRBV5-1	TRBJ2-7	CASSLGPMQGGSEQYF	TGCGCCAGCAGCTTGGGGCCGATGCAGGGTGGGAGCGAGCAGTACTTC
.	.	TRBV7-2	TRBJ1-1	CASSSGPFGTEAFF	TGTGCCAGCAGCTCGGGACCATTTGGGACTGAAGCTTTCTTT
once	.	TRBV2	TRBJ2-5	CASSEQQEETQYF	TGTGCCAGCAGTGAACAGCAGGAAGAGACCCAGTACTTC
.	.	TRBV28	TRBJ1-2	CAIRDLDFTNYGYTF	TGTGCCATCCGGGACCTAGACTTCACTAACTATGGCTACACCTTC
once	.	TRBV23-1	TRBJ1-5	CASSQIAGQRGQPQHF	TGCGCCAGCAGTCAAATCGCTGGGCAGAGGGGTCAGCCCCAGCATTTT
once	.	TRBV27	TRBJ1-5	CASSLSAGVGNQPQHF	TGTGCCAGCAGTTTATCAGCAGGGGTGGGCAATCAGCCCCAGCATTTT
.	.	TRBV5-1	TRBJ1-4	CASSFAGGPTANEKLFF	TGCGCCAGCAGCTTTGCGGGCGGACCGACAGCTAATGAAAAACTGTTTTTT
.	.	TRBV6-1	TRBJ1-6	CASSDRAVSPLHF	TGTGCCAGCAGTGACAGAGCGGTCTCACCCCTCCACTTT
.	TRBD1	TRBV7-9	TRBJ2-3	CASSGRRTGDTQYF	TGTGCCAGCAGCGGGCGGAGGACAGGGGATACGCAGTATTTT
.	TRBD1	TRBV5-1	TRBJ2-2	CASSLGTGGTGELFF	TGCGCCAGCAGCTTGGGGACAGGGGGGACCGGGGAGCTGTTTTTT
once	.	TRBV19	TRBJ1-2	CASSIGVGYTF	TGTGCCAGTAGTATAGGGGTTGGCTACACCTTC
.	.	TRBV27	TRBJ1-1	CASASTEMNTEAFF	TGTGCCAGCGCGTCCACAGAGATGAACACTGAAGCTTTCTTT
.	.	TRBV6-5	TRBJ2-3	CASSSPLASSTDTQYF	TGTGCCAGCAGTTCCCCCCTAGCTAGTAGCACAGATACGCAGTATTTT
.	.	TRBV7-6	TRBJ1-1	CASSLSQGPQYTEAFF	TGTGCCAGCAGCTTAAGTCAGGGACCTCAGTACACTGAAGCTTTCTTT
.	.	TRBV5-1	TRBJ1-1	CASSLMEAVNTEAFF	TGCGCCAGCAGCTTAATGGAGGCTGTGAACACTGAAGCTTTCTTT
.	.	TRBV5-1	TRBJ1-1	CASSSEGLDTEAFF	TGCGCCAGCAGCTCCGAGGGGTTGGACACTGAAGCTTTCTTT
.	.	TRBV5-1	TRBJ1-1	CASSTGYTEAFF	TGCGCCAGCAGCACAGGGTACACTGAAGCTTTCTTT
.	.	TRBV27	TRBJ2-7	CASSFLPTNSYEQYF	TGTGCCAGCAGTTTTTTACCGACCAACTCCTACGAGCAGTACTTC
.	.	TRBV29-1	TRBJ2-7	CSVVGGARYEQYF	TGCAGCGTTGTAGGGGGGGCCCGGTACGAGCAGTACTTC
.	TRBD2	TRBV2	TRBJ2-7	CASTAAGGRGEQYF	TGTGCCAGCACCGCTGCGGGGGGCCGGGGGGAGCAGTACTTC
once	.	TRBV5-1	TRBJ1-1	CASSLDRVAGNTEAFF	TGCGCCAGCAGCTTGGACAGGGTGGCGGGGAACACTGAAGCTTTCTTT
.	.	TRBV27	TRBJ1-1	CASSPRWAGLEAFF	TGTGCCAGCAGTCCTCGATGGGCGGGGCTTGAAGCTTTCTTT
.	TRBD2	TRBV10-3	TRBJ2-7	CAIGRGDYEQYF	TGTGCCATCGGGCGGGGGGACTACGAGCAGTACTTC